One and the same sample provided the 5 T cell receptor beta chains below, sequenced in a study of OX40 agonist ivuxolimab in advanced cancers. Measured with immunoSEQ multiplex PCR; TCRdb has only the in-frame clones, and not every one. Seen here are around 70,000 clones, 84% observed once, and the top ten hold around 0.8%. The material was CD4+ or CD8+ T cells sorted from blood, obtained in a trial of the OX40 agonist ivuxolimab. The source is an adult with an advanced solid tumor such as melanoma, head and neck, liver or kidney cancer.

J is TRBJ2-3 and V is TRBV15; no clear D. Trimming pared 4 bases from V and 1 base from J, leaving 9 bases between. Germline V gene data show CDR1 as LNHNV and CDR2 as YYDKDF (reference sequence). The CDR3 is 14 residues long. CDR3 in amino acids: CATSMLAGTDTQYF. The CDR3 region has the DNA TGTGCCACCAGCATGCTTGCAGGCACAGATACGCAGTATTTT.

V and J are TRBV6-1 and TRBJ1-1; D ambiguous. Germline V gene data show CDR1 as MNHNS and CDR2 as SASEGT. V lost 7 bases and J lost 4, with 16 bases in between. This CDR3 region has 14 residues. The CDR3 protein is CASTQSREGTEAFF. The DNA of the CDR3 is TGTGCCAGCACACAGAGTAGAGAGGGCACTGAAGCTTTCTTT.

The chain is built from TRBV6-1 and TRBJ1-2; possible D gene TRBD1, 6 bases. Germline values: CDR1 MNHNS, CDR2 SASEGT. V lost 0 bases, J lost 4 bases, and 12 bases lay in between. The CDR3 sequence is 15 residues long. The CDR3 bases are TGTGCCAGCAGTGAAGCCTCGGACAGAATCTATGGCTACACCTTC. Amino acids: CASSEASDRIYGYTF.

The sample holds a few counts of this clone. The rearrangement uses TRBV18 and TRBJ1-5; D is undetermined. Trimming took 3 bases from V and 3 from J, leaving 15 bases between them. The CDR3 runs to 16 residues. The germline V gene encodes CDR1 KGHSH and CDR2 LQKENI. CDR3 in amino acids: CASSPEAGGNNQPQHF. The CDR3 bases are TGTGCCAGCTCACCGGAGGCGGGTGGGAACAATCAGCCCCAGCATTTT.

J is TRBJ2-5 and V is TRBV28; D assignment may be TRBD1 or TRBD2 (5 bases each). V was shortened by 6 bases and J by 7 bases, with 18 bases between the two germline ends. CDR3 length equals 14 residues. CDR1 and CDR2 from the germline V gene are MDHEN and SYDVKM. CDR3 coding DNA: TGTGCCAGCAGCTCATTTCAGGGCCGGGGGACCCAGTACTTC. This translates into CASSSFQGRGTQYF.